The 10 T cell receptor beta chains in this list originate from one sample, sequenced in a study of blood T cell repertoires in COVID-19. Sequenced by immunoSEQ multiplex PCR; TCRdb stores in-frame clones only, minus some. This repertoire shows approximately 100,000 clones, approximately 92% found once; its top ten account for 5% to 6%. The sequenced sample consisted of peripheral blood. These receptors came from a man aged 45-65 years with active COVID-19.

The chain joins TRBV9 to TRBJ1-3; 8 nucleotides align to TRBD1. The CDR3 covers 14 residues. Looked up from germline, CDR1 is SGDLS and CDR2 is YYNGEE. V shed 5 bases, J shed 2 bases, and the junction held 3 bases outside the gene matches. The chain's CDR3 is CASSPQGAGNTIYF. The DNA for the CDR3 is TGTGCCAGCAGTCCACAGGGGGCTGGAAACACCATATATTTT.

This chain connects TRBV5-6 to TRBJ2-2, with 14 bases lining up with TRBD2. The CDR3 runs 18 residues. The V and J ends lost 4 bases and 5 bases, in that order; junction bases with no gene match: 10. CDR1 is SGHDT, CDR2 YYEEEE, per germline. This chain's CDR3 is CASSPGLAGDLGTGELFF. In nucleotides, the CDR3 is TGTGCCAGCAGCCCGGGACTAGCGGGAGATTTGGGGACCGGGGAGCTGTTTTTT.

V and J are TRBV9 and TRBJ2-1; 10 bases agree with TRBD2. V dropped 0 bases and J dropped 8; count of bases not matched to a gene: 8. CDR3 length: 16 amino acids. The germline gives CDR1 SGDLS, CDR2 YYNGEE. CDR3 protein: CASSVGGAGGRDEQFF. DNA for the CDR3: TGTGCCAGCAGCGTAGGGGGAGCGGGAGGGCGAGATGAGCAGTTCTTC.

CDR3 sequence (DNA): TGTGCCAGCAGCTCCTCCTATACGCAGTATTTT. Translating it yields CASSSSYTQYF. J is TRBJ2-3 and V is TRBV12-3 or TRBV12-4; D is ambiguous. V lost 6 bases and J lost 7, with 8 bases in between. This CDR3 is built from 11 residues.

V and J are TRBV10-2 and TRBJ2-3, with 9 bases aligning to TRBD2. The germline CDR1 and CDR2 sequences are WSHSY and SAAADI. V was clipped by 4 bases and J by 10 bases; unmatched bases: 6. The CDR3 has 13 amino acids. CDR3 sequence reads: CASSGVSGSAQYF. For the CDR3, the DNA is TGCGCCAGCAGTGGGGTTAGCGGGAGTGCGCAGTATTTT.

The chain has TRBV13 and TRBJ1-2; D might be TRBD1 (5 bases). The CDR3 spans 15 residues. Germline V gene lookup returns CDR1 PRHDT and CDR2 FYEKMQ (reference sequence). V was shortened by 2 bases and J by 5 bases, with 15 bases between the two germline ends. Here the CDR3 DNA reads TGTGCCAGCAGCTTAAGGAGCCAGGGTGAATATGGCTACACCTTC. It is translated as CASSLRSQGEYGYTF. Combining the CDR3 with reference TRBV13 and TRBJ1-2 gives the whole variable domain AAGVIQSPRHLIKEKRETATLKCYPIPRHDTVYWYQQGPGQDPQFLISFYEKMQSDKGSIPDRFSAQQFSDYHSELNMSSLELGDSALYFCASSLRSQGEYGYTFGSGTRLTVV.

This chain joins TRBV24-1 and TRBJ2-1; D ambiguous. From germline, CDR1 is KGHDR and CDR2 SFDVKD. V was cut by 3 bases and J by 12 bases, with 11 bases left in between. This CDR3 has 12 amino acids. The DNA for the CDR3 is TGTGCCACCAGTGATGCTACGGGTGGGCAGTTCTTC. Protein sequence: CATSDATGGQFF.

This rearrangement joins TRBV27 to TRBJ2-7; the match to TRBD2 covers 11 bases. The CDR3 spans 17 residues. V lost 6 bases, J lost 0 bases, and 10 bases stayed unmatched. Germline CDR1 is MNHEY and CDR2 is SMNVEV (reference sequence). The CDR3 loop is CASRRGLAATSSYEQYF. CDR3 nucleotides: TGTGCCAGCAGACGGGGACTAGCGGCTACAAGCTCCTACGAGCAGTACTTC.

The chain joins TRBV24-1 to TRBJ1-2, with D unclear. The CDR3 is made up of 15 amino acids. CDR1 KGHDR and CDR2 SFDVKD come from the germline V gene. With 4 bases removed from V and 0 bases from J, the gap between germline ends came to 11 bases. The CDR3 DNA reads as TGTGCCACCAGTGACGGACGGGGAGCTAACTATGGCTACACCTTC. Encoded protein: CATSDGRGANYGYTF.

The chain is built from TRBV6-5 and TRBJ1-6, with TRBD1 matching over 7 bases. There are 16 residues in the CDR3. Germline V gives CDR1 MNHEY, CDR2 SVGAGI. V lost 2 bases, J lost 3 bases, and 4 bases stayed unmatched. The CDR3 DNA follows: TGTGCCAGCAGTTACACCCGGGACAGCTATAATTCACCCCTCCACTTT. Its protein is CASSYTRDSYNSPLHF.